The 5 T cell receptor beta chains below come from one sample, sequenced in a study of identical twins. A single record per CDR3 protein comes from TCRdb applying MiXCR to the 5' RACE reads. The sample records around 690,000 distinct CDR3 sequences, around 20% being singletons. These same records also appear under a second study, on T cells expressing NK-cell markers.

Sequencing input: PBMCs. The origin of the receptors is a woman aged 18-35 years in good health.

The V gene is TRBV12-3 or TRBV12-4, the J gene TRBJ1-6, with TRBD1 as a possible D gene (6 bases). The V and J ends lost 1 base and 14 bases respectively, with 9 bases between them. The CDR3 is made up of 12 amino acids. The CDR3, as DNA: TGTGCCAGCAGTTTAGTCAGGGACACCCTCCACTTT. As protein: CASSLVRDTLHF.

The rearrangement uses TRBV7-6 and TRBJ2-3; D unresolved. The ends were cut back, 6 bases at V and 6 bases at J, with 7 bases in the middle. The CDR3 runs 11 residues. Germline-derived CDR1 and CDR2 are SGHVS and FNYEAQ. CDR3 nucleotide sequence: TGTGCCAGCAGGTTTGAGGATACGCAGTATTTT. Translation: CASRFEDTQYF.

The chain is built from TRBV6-5 and TRBJ2-7, with TRBD2 as a possible D gene (5 bases). Germline assignment: CDR1 MNHEY and CDR2 SVGAGI. V was cut by 5 bases and J by 4 bases, with 9 bases left in between. CDR3 length equals 12 residues. The CDR3 here is CASSPGMYEQYF. CDR3 bases: TGTGCCAGCAGTCCCGGGATGTACGAGCAGTACTTC.

The V call is TRBV27, the J call TRBJ1-2, with TRBD1 as a possible D gene (5 bases). The CDR3 contains 12 residues. Trimming shortened V by 9 bases and J by 8 bases, and 16 bases separated the two germline ends. The germline CDR1 and CDR2 sequences are MNHEY and SMNVEV (reference sequence). Written as DNA, the CDR3 is TGTGCCAGACTAGGGGACCAGAAGGGCTACACCTTC. This sequence encodes CARLGDQKGYTF.

The chain carries TRBV6-1 and TRBJ1-1, with D perhaps TRBD1 (6 bases). V lost 7 bases and J lost 2, with 14 bases in between. The CDR3 is 14 amino acids. CDR1 and CDR2 from the germline V gene are MNHNS and SASEGT. The CDR3 loop reads CASTFRGGNTEAFF. The CDR3, as DNA: TGTGCCAGCACCTTTAGGGGGGGCAACACTGAAGCTTTCTTT.